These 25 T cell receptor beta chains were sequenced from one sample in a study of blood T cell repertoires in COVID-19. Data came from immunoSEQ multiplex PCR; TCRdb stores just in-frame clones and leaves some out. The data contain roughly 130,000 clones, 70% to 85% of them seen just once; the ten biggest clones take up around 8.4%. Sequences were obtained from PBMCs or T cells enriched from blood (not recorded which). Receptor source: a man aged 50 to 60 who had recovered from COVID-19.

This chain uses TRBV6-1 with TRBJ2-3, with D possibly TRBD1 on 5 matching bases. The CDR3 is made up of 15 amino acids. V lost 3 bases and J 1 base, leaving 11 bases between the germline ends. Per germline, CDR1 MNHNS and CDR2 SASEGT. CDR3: CASSEGLVGTDTQYF. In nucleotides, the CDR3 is TGTGCCAGCAGTGAGGGGCTAGTGGGCACAGATACGCAGTATTTT.

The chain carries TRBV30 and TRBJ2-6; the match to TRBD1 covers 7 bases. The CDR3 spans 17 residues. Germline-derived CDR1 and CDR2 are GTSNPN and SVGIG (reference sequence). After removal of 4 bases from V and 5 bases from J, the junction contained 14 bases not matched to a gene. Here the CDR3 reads CAWILDRVFSWANVLTF. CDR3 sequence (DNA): TGTGCCTGGATTCTCGACAGGGTTTTTTCTTGGGCCAACGTCCTGACTTTC.

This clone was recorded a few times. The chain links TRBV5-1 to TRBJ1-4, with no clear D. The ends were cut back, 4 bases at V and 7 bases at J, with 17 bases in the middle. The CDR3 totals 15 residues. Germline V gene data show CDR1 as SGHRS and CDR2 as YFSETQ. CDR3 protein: CASSLRRGMGEKLFF. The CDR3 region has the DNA TGCGCCAGCAGCCTCCGTCGGGGTATGGGTGAAAAACTGTTTTTT.

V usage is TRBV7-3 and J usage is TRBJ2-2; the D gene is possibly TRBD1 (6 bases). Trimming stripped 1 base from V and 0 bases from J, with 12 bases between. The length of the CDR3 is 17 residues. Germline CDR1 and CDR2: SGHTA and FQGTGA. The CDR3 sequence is CASSLRTANANTGELFF. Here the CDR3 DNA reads TGTGCCAGCAGCTTAAGGACAGCCAACGCGAACACCGGGGAGCTGTTTTTT.

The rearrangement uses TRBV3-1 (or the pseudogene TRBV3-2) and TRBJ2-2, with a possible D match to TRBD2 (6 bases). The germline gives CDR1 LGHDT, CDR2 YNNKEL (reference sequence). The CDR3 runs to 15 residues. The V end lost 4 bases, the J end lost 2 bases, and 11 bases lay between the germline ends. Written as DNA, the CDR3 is TGTGCCAGCAGCCGGGCTAGCGTAAACACCGGGGAGCTGTTTTTT. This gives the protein CASSRASVNTGELFF.

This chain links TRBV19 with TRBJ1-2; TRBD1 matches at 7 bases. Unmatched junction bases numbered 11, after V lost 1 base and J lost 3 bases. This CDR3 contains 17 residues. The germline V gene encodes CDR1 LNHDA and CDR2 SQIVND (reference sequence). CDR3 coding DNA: TGTGCCAGTAGTATAGCCCCTAGTACCGGGACAGACTATGGCTACACCTTC. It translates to CASSIAPSTGTDYGYTF.

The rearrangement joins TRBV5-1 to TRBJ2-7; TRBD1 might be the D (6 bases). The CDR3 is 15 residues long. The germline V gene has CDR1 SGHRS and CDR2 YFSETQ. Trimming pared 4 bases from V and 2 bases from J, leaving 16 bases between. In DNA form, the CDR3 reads TGCGCCAGCAGCCTATTGACAGGCCCAGCCTACGAGCAGTACTTC. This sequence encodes CASSLLTGPAYEQYF.

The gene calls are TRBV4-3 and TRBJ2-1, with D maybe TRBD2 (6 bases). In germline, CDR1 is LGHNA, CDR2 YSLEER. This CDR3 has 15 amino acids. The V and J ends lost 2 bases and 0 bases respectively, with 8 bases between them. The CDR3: CASSQQTSSYNEQFF. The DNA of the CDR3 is TGCGCCAGCAGCCAACAGACTAGCTCCTACAATGAGCAGTTCTTC.

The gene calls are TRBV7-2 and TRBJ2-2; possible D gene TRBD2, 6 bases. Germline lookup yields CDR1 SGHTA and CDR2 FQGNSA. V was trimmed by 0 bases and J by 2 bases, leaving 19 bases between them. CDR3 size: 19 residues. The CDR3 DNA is TGTGCCAGCAGCTTAGCCCTATGGGCCGCGGGGCTTAACACCGGGGAGCTGTTTTTT. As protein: CASSLALWAAGLNTGELFF. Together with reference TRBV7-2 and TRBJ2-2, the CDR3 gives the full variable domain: GAGVSQSPSNKVTEKGKDVELRCDPISGHTALYWYRQSLGQGLEFLIYFQGNSAPDKSGLPSDRFSAERTGGSVSTLTIQRTQQEDSAVYLCASSLALWAAGLNTGELFFGEGSRLTVL.

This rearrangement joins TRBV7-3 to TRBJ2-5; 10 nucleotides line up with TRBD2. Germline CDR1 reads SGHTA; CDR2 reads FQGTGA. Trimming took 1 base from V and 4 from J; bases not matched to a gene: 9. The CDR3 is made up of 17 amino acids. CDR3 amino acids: CASSLRPSGGRGETQYF. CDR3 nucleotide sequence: TGTGCCAGCAGCTTAAGGCCTAGCGGGGGAAGGGGAGAGACCCAGTACTTC.

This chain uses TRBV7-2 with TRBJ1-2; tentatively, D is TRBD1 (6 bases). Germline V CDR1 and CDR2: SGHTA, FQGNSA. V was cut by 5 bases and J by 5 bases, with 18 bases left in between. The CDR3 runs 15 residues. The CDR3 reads CASSTSARGWYGYTF. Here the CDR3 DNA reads TGTGCCAGCAGCACTTCCGCCAGGGGTTGGTATGGCTACACCTTC.

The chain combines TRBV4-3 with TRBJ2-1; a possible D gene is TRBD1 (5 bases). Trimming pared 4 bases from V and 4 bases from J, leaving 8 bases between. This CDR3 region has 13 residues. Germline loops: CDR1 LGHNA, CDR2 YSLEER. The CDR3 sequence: CASSPDSYNEQFF. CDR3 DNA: TGCGCCAGCAGCCCCGACAGTTACAATGAGCAGTTCTTC.

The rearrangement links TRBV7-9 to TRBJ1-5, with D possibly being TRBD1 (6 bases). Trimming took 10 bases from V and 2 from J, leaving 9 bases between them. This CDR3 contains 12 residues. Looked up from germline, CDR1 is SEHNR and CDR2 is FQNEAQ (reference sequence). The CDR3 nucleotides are TGTGCCATAGGGGGGGGCAATCAGCCCCAGCATTTT. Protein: CAIGGGNQPQHF.

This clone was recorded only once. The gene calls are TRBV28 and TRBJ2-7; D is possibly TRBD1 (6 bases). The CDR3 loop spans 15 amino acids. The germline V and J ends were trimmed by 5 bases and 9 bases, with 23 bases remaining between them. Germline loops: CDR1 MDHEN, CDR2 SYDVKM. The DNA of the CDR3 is TGTGCCAGCAGTCCCTCCGACAGGACCGGGTCGGGGCAGTACTTC. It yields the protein CASSPSDRTGSGQYF.

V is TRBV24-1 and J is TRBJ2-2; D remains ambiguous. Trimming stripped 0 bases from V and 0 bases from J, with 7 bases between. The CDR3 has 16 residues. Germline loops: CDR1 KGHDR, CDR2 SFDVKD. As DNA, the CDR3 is TGTGCCACCAGTGATTTGCCCAGCGCGAACACCGGGGAGCTGTTTTTT. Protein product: CATSDLPSANTGELFF.

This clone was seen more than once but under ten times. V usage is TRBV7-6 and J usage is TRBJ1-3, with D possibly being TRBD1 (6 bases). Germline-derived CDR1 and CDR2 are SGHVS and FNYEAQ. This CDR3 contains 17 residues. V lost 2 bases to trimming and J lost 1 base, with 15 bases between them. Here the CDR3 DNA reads TGTGCCAGCAGCTTACAGGATTTCCAGGGGTCTGGAAACACCATATATTTT. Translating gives CASSLQDFQGSGNTIYF.

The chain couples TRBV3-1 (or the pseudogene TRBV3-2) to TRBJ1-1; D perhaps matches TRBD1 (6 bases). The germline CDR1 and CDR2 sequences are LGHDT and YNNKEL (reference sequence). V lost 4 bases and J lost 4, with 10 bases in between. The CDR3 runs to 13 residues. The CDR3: CASSLKGGTEAFF. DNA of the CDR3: TGTGCCAGCAGCCTAAAAGGGGGCACTGAAGCTTTCTTT.

The CDR3 here is CASSQWAETKGTDTQYF. Written as DNA, the CDR3 is TGCGCCAGCAGCCAATGGGCCGAGACTAAGGGCACAGATACGCAGTATTTT. The chain joins TRBV4-1 to TRBJ2-3; maybe TRBD2 (5 bases). V was clipped by 2 bases and J by 1 base, with 16 bases between them. The CDR3 extends over 17 amino acids. CDR1 is MGHRA and CDR2 is YSYEKL in the germline V gene.

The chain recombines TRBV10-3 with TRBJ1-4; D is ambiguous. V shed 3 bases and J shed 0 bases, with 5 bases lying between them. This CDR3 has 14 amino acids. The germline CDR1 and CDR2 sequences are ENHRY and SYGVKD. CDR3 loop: CAISDHATNEKLFF. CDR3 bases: TGTGCCATCAGTGATCATGCAACTAATGAAAAACTGTTTTTT.

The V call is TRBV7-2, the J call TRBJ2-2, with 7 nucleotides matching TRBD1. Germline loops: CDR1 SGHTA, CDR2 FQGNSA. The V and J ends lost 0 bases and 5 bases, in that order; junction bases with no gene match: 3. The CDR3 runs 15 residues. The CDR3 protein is CASSLAHRGTGELFF. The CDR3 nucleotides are TGTGCCAGCAGCTTAGCGCACAGGGGAACCGGGGAGCTGTTTTTT.

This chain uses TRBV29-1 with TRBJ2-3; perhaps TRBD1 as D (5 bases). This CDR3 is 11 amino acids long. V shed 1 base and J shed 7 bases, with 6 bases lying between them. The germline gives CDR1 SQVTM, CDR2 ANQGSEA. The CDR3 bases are TGCAGCGTTGAAGTGGGGCATACGCAGTATTTT. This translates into CSVEVGHTQYF.

The CDR3 loop is CASSLVRGVADTQYF. The CDR3 DNA reads as TGCGCCAGCAGCTTGGTACGGGGGGTCGCGGATACGCAGTATTTT. The genes are TRBV5-1 and TRBJ2-3, with 7 nucleotides matching TRBD2. This CDR3 spans 15 amino acids. Germline-derived CDR1 and CDR2 are SGHRS and YFSETQ. The V gene end was trimmed by 0 bases and the J gene end by 6 bases; junction bases not matched to a gene: 7. The full variable domain, its missing parts supplied by reference TRBV5-1 and TRBJ2-3, is KAGVTQTPRYLIKTRGQQVTLSCSPISGHRSVSWYQQTPGQGLQFLFEYFSETQRNKGNFPGRFSGRQFSNSRSEMNVSTLELGDSALYLCASSLVRGVADTQYFGPGTRLTVL.

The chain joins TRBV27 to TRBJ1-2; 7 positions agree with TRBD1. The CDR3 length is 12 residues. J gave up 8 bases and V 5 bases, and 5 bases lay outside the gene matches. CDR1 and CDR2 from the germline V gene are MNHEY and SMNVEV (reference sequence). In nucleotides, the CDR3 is TGTGCCAGCAGTAGACAGGGAGCCGGCTACACCTTC. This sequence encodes CASSRQGAGYTF.

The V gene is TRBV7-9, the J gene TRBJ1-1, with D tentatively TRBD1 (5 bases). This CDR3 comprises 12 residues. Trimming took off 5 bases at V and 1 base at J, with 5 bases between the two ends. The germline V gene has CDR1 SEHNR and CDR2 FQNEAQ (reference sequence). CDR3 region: CASSDRNTEAFF. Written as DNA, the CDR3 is TGTGCCAGCAGCGACAGGAACACTGAAGCTTTCTTT.

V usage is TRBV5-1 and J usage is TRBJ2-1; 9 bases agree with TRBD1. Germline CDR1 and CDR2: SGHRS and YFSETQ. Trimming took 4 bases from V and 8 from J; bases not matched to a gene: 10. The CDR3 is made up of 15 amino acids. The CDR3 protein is CASSQAGTGRHEQFF. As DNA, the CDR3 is TGCGCCAGCAGCCAGGCCGGGACAGGGCGACATGAGCAGTTCTTC.